This T cell receptor beta chain came from a study of monozygotic twins with inflammatory bowel disease. About this clonotype itself: Its antigen remains unknown.

General observations from the study: On the inverse Simpson index, IBD patients scored lower for TCRbeta diversity than healthy co-twins. With others, IBD patients shared fewer clonotypes than healthy twins did, especially with disease activity.

Eight reactions per sample, run separately, yielded cDNA. Each of TCRalpha and TCRbeta cDNA went through two nested PCRs, lasting approximately 17 and 9 cycles. TCRdb reanalyzed the 5' RACE reads and collapses them to one entry per CDR3 protein, without DNA. This sample's clone table lists some 170,000 distinct CDR3 sequences. The sequence came from a human donor with ulcerative colitis or Crohn's disease, or a healthy co-twin of an affected twin (not recorded which). Input material: blood.

This CDR3 is CASSRGLAGGSSYNEQFF. The chain recombines TRBV7-7 with TRBJ2-1; with no DNA, the TCRdb D assignment of TRBD2 cannot be verified. Germline values: CDR1 SSHAT, CDR2 FNYEAQ (reference sequence). The CDR3 extends over 18 amino acids.